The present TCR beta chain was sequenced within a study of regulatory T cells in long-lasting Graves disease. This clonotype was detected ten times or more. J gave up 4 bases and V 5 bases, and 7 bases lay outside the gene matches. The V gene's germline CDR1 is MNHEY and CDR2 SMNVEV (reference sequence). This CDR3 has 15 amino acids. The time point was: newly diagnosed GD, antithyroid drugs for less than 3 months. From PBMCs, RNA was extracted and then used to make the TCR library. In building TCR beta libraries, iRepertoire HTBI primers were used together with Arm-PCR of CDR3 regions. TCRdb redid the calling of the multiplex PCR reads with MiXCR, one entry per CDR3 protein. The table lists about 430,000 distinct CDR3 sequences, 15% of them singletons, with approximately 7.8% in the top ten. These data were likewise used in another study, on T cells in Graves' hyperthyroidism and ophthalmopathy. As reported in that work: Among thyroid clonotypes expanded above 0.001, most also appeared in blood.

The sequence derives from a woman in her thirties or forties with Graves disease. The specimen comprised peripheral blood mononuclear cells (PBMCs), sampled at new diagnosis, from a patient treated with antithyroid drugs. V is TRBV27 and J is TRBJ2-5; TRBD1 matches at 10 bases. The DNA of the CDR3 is TGTGCCAGCAGTCCGACCTGGACAGGGGGAGAGACCCAGTACTTC. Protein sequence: CASSPTWTGGETQYF.